A single sample gave rise to the 16 T cell receptor beta chains below, sequenced in a study of siplizumab effects on memory and regulatory T cells. TCRdb's table, derived via immunoSEQ multiplex PCR, lists solely in-frame clones and lacks some. In the table there are approximately 58,000 clones, approximately 95% of which are singletons. The sequenced material came from CD8+ T cells sorted from blood. These receptors were obtained from a human donor in good health.

The chain joins TRBV11-2 to TRBJ1-1, with D maybe TRBD1 (5 bases). The V gene's germline CDR1 is SGHAT and CDR2 FQNNGV. This CDR3 has 14 residues. The V end lost 5 bases, the J end lost 1 base, and 11 bases lay between the germline ends. This CDR3 reads CASSIGTENTEAFF. Here the CDR3 DNA reads TGTGCCAGCAGCATAGGGACGGAGAACACTGAAGCTTTCTTT.

This clone appeared a few times. The chain recombines TRBV27 with TRBJ2-2; D remains ambiguous. V was cut by 8 bases and J by 7 bases, with 14 bases left in between. The CDR3 is made up of 13 amino acids. The germline gives CDR1 MNHEY, CDR2 SMNVEV (reference sequence). CDR3 protein: CASGHPWGGELFF. For the CDR3, the DNA is TGTGCCAGCGGTCACCCTTGGGGCGGGGAGCTGTTTTTT.

The chain couples TRBV28 to TRBJ1-6; 8 bases align to TRBD1. This CDR3 contains 14 residues. V was clipped by 5 bases and J by 10 bases; unmatched bases: 7. Per germline, CDR1 MDHEN and CDR2 SYDVKM. Here the CDR3 reads CASSMDRVRSPLHF. CDR3 DNA: TGTGCCAGCAGTATGGACAGGGTACGCTCACCCCTCCACTTT. The full variable domain, completed using reference TRBV28 and TRBJ1-6, is DVKVTQSSRYLVKRTGEKVFLECVQDMDHENMFWYRQDPGLGLRLIYFSYDVKMKEKGDIPEGYSVSREKKERFSLILESASTNQTSMYLCASSMDRVRSPLHFGNGTRLTVT.

A remark on this clone: A read error likely explains this, since a far larger clone differs by one base. The same CDR3 also results from other DNA sequences found in this sample. V is TRBV27 and J is TRBJ2-3; 14 nucleotides agree with TRBD2. The ends lost 4 bases at V and 3 bases at J; junction bases unmatched: 3. CDR3 length equals 16 residues. The V gene's germline CDR1 is MNHEY and CDR2 SMNVEV (reference sequence). This chain's CDR3 is CASSSRLAGGTDTQYF. The DNA of the CDR3 is TGTGCCAGCAGTTCCCGACTAGCGGGAGGGACAGATACGCAGTATTTT.

The V and J genes are TRBV7-9 and TRBJ2-5, with D tentatively TRBD1 (5 bases). Trimming cost V 5 bases and J 5 bases, with 9 bases left between them. The length of the CDR3 is 12 residues. Germline CDR1 SEHNR, CDR2 FQNEAQ (reference sequence). The CDR3, as DNA: TGTGCCAGCAGCGGGAACAGGGAGACCCAGTACTTC. This sequence encodes CASSGNRETQYF. The whole variable domain, remainder taken from reference TRBV7-9 and TRBJ2-5, is DTGVSQNPRHKITKRGQNVTFRCDPISEHNRLYWYRQTLGQGPEFLTYFQNEAQLEKSRLLSDRFSAERPKGSFSTLEIQRTEQGDSAMYLCASSGNRETQYFGPGTRLLVL.

V is TRBV7-2 and J is TRBJ1-1, with D unresolved. The V and J ends lost 1 base and 0 bases respectively, with 12 bases between them. CDR1 SGHTA and CDR2 FQGNSA come from the germline V gene. The CDR3 runs 16 residues. The CDR3 loop is CASSLGVGYMNTEAFF. The CDR3 DNA sequence: TGTGCCAGCAGCTTAGGTGTGGGCTACATGAACACTGAAGCTTTCTTT.

The CDR3 sequence: CASSSTGTGGSYEQYF. The CDR3 coding sequence is TGTGCCAGCAGCTCCACCGGGACAGGGGGCTCCTACGAGCAGTACTTC. The chain uses TRBV11-2 and TRBJ2-7; 11 bases map to TRBD1. This CDR3 is 16 amino acids long. The trim removed 4 bases at V and 0 bases at J, leaving 5 bases unmatched. Germline CDR1 SGHAT, CDR2 FQNNGV.

This clone was counted a few times. This chain links TRBV13 with TRBJ2-1; TRBD2 aligns across 10 bases. There are 15 residues in the CDR3. CDR1 and CDR2 from the germline V gene are PRHDT and FYEKMQ (reference sequence). Trimming removed 4 bases from V and 3 bases from J; junction bases left unmatched: 3. As DNA, the CDR3 is TGTGCCAGCAGCTCTAGCGGGAGAGGCTACAATGAGCAGTTCTTC. Protein: CASSSSGRGYNEQFF.

This rearrangement joins TRBV9 to TRBJ1-1, with a possible D match to TRBD1 (6 bases). CDR1 and CDR2 from the germline V gene are SGDLS and YYNGEE. The CDR3 loop spans 14 amino acids. Trimming took off 3 bases at V and 3 bases at J, with 12 bases between the two ends. CDR3 in amino acids: CASSEQGGYTEAFF. In DNA, the CDR3 is TGTGCCAGCAGCGAACAGGGAGGGTACACTGAAGCTTTCTTT.

CDR3 protein: CASRLDRGAEKLFF. CDR3 nucleotide sequence: TGTGCCAGCAGGTTGGACAGGGGAGCCGAAAAACTGTTTTTT. The chain is built from TRBV28 and TRBJ1-4; 9 positions agree with TRBD1. The CDR3 covers 14 residues. Unmatched junction bases numbered 7, after V lost 6 bases and J lost 8 bases. Germline values: CDR1 MDHEN, CDR2 SYDVKM.

This clone was counted once. The genes are TRBV27 and TRBJ1-1; TRBD1 agrees at 7 bases. This CDR3 is built from 16 residues. V shed 2 bases, J shed 5 bases, and the junction held 11 bases outside the gene matches. Germline assignment: CDR1 MNHEY and CDR2 SMNVEV (reference sequence). DNA of the CDR3: TGTGCCAGCAGTTTAGGAGTAACAGGGGCTTGGACTGAAGCTTTCTTT. It translates to CASSLGVTGAWTEAFF.

The V gene is TRBV7-9, the J gene TRBJ2-1; 14 nucleotides agree with TRBD2. CDR1 SEHNR and CDR2 FQNEAQ come from the germline V gene (reference sequence). V shed 3 bases and J 9 bases; nucleotides not matched to a gene: 7. The CDR3 sequence is 16 residues long. As DNA, the CDR3 is TGTGCCAGCAGCTTCGCGACTAGCGGGAGGGCCGGTGAGCAGTTCTTC. Translated: CASSFATSGRAGEQFF.

V usage is TRBV10-3 and J usage is TRBJ1-1, with unresolved D. This CDR3 is built from 12 residues. Trimming took off 6 bases at V and 1 base at J, with 6 bases between the two ends. Germline lookup yields CDR1 ENHRY and CDR2 SYGVKD. The CDR3 sequence: CAIRGKNTEAFF. In DNA, the CDR3 is TGTGCCATCAGAGGGAAGAACACTGAAGCTTTCTTT.

This chain uses TRBV27 with TRBJ2-1; the match to TRBD2 covers 12 bases. Losses at the gene ends were 5 bases for V and 0 bases for J; bases not matched to a gene: 2. The CDR3 is made up of 16 amino acids. The germline V gene encodes CDR1 MNHEY and CDR2 SMNVEV (reference sequence). CDR3 DNA sequence: TGTGCCAGCAGTCCGACTAGCGGGAGCTCCTACAATGAGCAGTTCTTC. Protein product: CASSPTSGSSYNEQFF.

This sequence joins TRBV28 and TRBJ2-2, with 9 nucleotides matching TRBD2. CDR1 and CDR2 (germline): MDHEN, SYDVKM. This CDR3 region has 16 residues. Trimming removed 5 bases from V and 2 bases from J; junction bases left unmatched: 6. DNA of the CDR3: TGTGCCAGCAGTCCCCGACTAGCGGCAAACACCGGGGAGCTGTTTTTT. Its translation is CASSPRLAANTGELFF.

J is TRBJ1-5 and V is TRBV4-1, with D possibly TRBD1 on 5 matching bases. This CDR3 has 16 residues. Trimming pared 1 base from V and 2 bases from J, leaving 12 bases between. Germline V gene sequence: CDR1 MGHRA, CDR2 YSYEKL. In nucleotides, the CDR3 is TGCGCCAGCAGCCAAGGGCGGGACTTGGGCAATCAGCCCCAGCATTTT. Protein product: CASSQGRDLGNQPQHF.